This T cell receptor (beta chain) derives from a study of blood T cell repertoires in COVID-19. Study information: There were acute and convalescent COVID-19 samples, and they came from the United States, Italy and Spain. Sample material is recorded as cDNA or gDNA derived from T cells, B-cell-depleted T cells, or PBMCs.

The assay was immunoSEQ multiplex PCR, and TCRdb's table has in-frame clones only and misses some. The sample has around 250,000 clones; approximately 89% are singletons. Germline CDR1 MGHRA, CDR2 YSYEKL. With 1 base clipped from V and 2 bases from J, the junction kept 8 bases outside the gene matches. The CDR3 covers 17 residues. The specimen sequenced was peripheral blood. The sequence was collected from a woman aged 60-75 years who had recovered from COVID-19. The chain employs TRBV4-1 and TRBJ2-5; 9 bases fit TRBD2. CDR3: CASSQVIAGDTQETQYF. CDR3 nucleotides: TGCGCCAGCAGCCAAGTCATAGCGGGGGATACTCAAGAGACCCAGTACTTC.